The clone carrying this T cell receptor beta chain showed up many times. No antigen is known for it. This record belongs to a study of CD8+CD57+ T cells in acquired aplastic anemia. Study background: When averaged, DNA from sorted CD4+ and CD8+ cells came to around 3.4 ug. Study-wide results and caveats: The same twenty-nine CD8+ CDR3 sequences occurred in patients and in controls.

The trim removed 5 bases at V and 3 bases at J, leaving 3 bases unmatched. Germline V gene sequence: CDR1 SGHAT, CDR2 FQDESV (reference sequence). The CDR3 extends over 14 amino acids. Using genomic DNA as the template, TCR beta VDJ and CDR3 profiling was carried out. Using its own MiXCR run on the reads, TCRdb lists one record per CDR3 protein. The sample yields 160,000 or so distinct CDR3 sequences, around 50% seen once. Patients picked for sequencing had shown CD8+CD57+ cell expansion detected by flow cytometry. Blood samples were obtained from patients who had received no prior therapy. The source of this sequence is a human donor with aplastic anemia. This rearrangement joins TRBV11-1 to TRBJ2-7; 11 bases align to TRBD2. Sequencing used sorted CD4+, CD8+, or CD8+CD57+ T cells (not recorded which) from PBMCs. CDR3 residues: CASSTGTSGYEQYF. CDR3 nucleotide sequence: TGTGCCAGCAGCACCGGGACTAGCGGCTACGAGCAGTACTTC.